One and the same sample provided the 13 T cell receptor beta chains below, sequenced in a study of blood T cells in healthy people across ages. A second 7 to 11 cycle PCR used barcoded and J-beta primers. In TCRdb, the 5' RACE reads were re-called with MiXCR into one record per CDR3 protein. The repertoire has around 970,000 distinct CDR3 sequences, roughly 51% of them found once; the top ten carry 20% to 25%. The sequenced material came from blood. The source of these receptors is a woman aged 55-70 years in good health.

CDR3 sequence: CSAARESTDTQYF. CDR3 DNA sequence: TGCAGTGCTGCAAGGGAGAGTACAGATACGCAGTATTTT. This chain joins TRBV20-1 and TRBJ2-3; tentatively, D is TRBD2 (5 bases). Germline assignment: CDR1 DFQATT and CDR2 SNEGSKA (reference sequence). CDR3 length equals 13 residues. V was trimmed by 5 bases and J by 3 bases, leaving 12 bases between them.

The chain recombines TRBV9 with TRBJ2-5, with D possibly matching TRBD1 (6 bases). The CDR3 loop spans 15 amino acids. In germline, CDR1 is SGDLS, CDR2 YYNGEE. V lost 0 bases, J lost 1 base, and 10 bases lay in between. The CDR3 coding sequence is TGTGCCAGCAGCGTAGACGGGACACCCCAAGAGACCCAGTACTTC. It codes for CASSVDGTPQETQYF.

This chain connects TRBV11-3 to TRBJ1-6, with a possible D match to TRBD1 (5 bases). CDR3 length equals 13 residues. V was trimmed by 2 bases and J by 9 bases, leaving 8 bases between them. CDR1 is SGHNT and CDR2 is YENEEA in the germline V gene. Here the CDR3 reads CASSLSRVSPLHF. Written as DNA, the CDR3 is TGTGCCAGCAGCTTAAGCAGGGTTTCACCCCTCCACTTT.

The chain combines TRBV2 with TRBJ2-1, with 10 bases identical to TRBD2. This CDR3 has 15 residues. The junction had 6 bases not matched to a gene; V was cut back by 4 bases and J by 6 bases. CDR1 is SNHLY and CDR2 is FYNNEI in the germline V gene. Here the CDR3 reads CASSALLAGTNEQFF. DNA of the CDR3: TGTGCCAGCAGTGCCCTACTAGCGGGGACCAATGAGCAGTTCTTC.

The chain links TRBV20-1 to TRBJ2-1; TRBD1 is a possible D gene (7 bases). This CDR3 comprises 15 residues. Trimming left V 6 bases short and J 8 bases short, with 23 bases between. The germline CDR1 and CDR2 sequences are DFQATT and SNEGSKA (reference sequence). CDR3 region: CSAIGTVGSSDEQFF. The CDR3 nucleotides read TGCAGTGCCATTGGGACAGTGGGTTCTAGCGATGAGCAGTTCTTC.

The rearrangement joins TRBV28 to TRBJ2-5; 11 bases are shared with TRBD2. The J call may be in error: the DNA end matches TRBJ2-7 better. Per the germline V gene, CDR1 is MDHEN and CDR2 is SYDVKM. The CDR3 runs 15 residues. The CDR3 DNA reads as TGTGCCAGCAGGCCCCTAGCGGGAGGTAGCTACGAGCAGTACTTC. This translates into CASRPLAGGSYEQYF.

The CDR3 is CSARGDAYEQYF. The CDR3 nucleotides read TGCAGTGCTAGGGGGGATGCTTACGAGCAGTACTTC. This rearrangement joins TRBV20-1 to TRBJ2-7; D tentatively fits TRBD1 or TRBD2 (5 bases each). The germline CDR1 and CDR2 sequences are DFQATT and SNEGSKA (reference sequence). Trimming pared 3 bases from V and 4 bases from J, leaving 10 bases between. The CDR3 sequence is 12 residues long.

This clonotype occurred a few times. The gene calls are TRBV27 and TRBJ2-1; 7 nucleotides match TRBD2. This CDR3 is built from 15 residues. V was clipped by 5 bases and J by 4 bases; unmatched bases: 8. CDR1 and CDR2 (germline): MNHEY, SMNVEV (reference sequence). CDR3 loop: CASSKAGSRYNEQFF. In DNA, the CDR3 is TGTGCCAGCAGTAAAGCGGGATCTCGTTACAATGAGCAGTTCTTC.

The chain combines TRBV7-9 with TRBJ2-1; the match to TRBD1 covers 7 bases. The CDR3 is 14 residues long. Germline loops: CDR1 SEHNR, CDR2 FQNEAQ (reference sequence). The V and J ends lost 4 bases and 10 bases, in that order; junction bases with no gene match: 10. As DNA, the CDR3 is TGTGCCAGCAGCTCCCAGACAGGGCGGTTGGAGCAGTTCTTC. Protein sequence: CASSSQTGRLEQFF.

This clonotype was counted between two and nine times. The junction departs from the called germline gene at one end, perhaps through a read error. The chain links TRBV5-1 to TRBJ2-3, with 7 bases aligning to TRBD2. The CDR3 is made up of 14 amino acids. In germline, CDR1 is SGHRS, CDR2 YFSETQ. For the CDR3, the DNA is TGTGCCAGCAGTTTTACTAGCGGCACAGATACGCAGTATTTT. Encoded protein: CASSFTSGTDTQYF.

This clonotype has a handful of counts. This sequence joins TRBV5-1 and TRBJ1-2; no definite D call. Germline V gives CDR1 SGHRS, CDR2 YFSETQ. The CDR3 is made up of 16 amino acids. The ends were cut back, 0 bases at V and 2 bases at J, with 14 bases in the middle. The CDR3 bases are TGCGCCAGCAGCTTGGCATCCAGGAACATGAACTATGGCTACACCTTC. Its protein product is CASSLASRNMNYGYTF.

This clonotype was observed many times. The chain joins TRBV4-3 to TRBJ2-5; weak D call: TRBD2 (6 bases). This CDR3 is built from 14 residues. Germline CDR1 and CDR2: LGHNA and YSLEER. The germline V and J ends were trimmed by 0 bases and 4 bases, with 9 bases remaining between them. The CDR3 region is CASSQETSGETQYF. DNA for the CDR3: TGCGCCAGCAGCCAAGAGACTAGTGGAGAGACCCAGTACTTC.

This chain joins TRBV12-3 or TRBV12-4 and TRBJ2-7; D is perhaps TRBD1 (5 bases). The CDR3 covers 17 residues. The germline V and J ends were trimmed by 6 bases and 7 bases, with 28 bases remaining between them. The CDR3 bases are TGTGCCAGCAGCACCCTGAGAAGGGGCCGGTCCTACAATGAGCAGTACTTC. Translation: CASSTLRRGRSYNEQYF.